This T cell receptor (beta chain) originates from a study of blood T cells in healthy people across ages (dated by TCRdb to the mid-2010s). Notes on the research overall: In model experiments, roughly one uniquely barcoded TCR beta cDNA molecule per two T cells was captured by template switching. Age-related changes in TCR beta repertoire diversity were measured in the study by deep sequencing normalized with unique cDNA molecular identifiers. Two additional independent replicas of 1 million unique cDNA reads from the same blood draw were analyzed for two donors (one aged 18 to 29 and one aged 80 or older). The donors were divided into four age groups: young (average around 15 years), middle-aged (over 35), aged (approximately 62) and long-lived (roughly 86). To avoid experimental bias, donors of different ages were distributed randomly across sequencing lanes.

Its CDR3 holds 17 amino acids, cysteine through phenylalanine. Just CDR3 DNA is preserved here, 51 bases in frame from base 1. Trimming accounts for 3 bases at V and 0 bases at J, while the number of junction bases matched to no gene is 5. As encoded in the germline V gene (reference sequence), CDR1 is DFQATT while CDR2 is SNEGSKA. General findings and caveats noted by the study authors: Because the CMV infection status of the donors was unknown, age-related changes in expanded clonotypes may potentially have been confounded. The long-lived group showed more naive CD4+ T cells, fewer expanded clones and increased TCR diversity than the aged group, suggesting age selection. The percentage of naive T cells measured by flow cytometry correlated strongly with observed TCR beta diversity. Bulk unsorted PBMC profiling prevented conclusive comparison of naive and antigen-experienced compartments. Observed TCR beta diversity per million T cells fell roughly linearly with age, and a significant reduction was already apparent by age roughly 40. Total diversity estimates from one million sequenced T cells were considered lower bounds and underestimates.

Systemically healthy Caucasian individuals from Russia, approximately 39 in total and aged roughly 6 to 95 years, were included as donors. Each donor gave ten milliliters of peripheral blood, collected into EDTA-treated Vacutainer tubes. PBMCs were isolated by Ficoll-Paque density-gradient centrifugation, with at least 7 million obtained per sample. Trizol reagent was used to extract total RNA from the PBMCs, yielding at least 5 micrograms per sample. For every donor, flow cytometry on a PBMC aliquot measured the percentage of naive CD45RAhigh/CD27high T cells. Library preparation used 5' RACE. Sequenced on an Illumina HiSeq 2500. A second PCR of 7 to 11 cycles was run with a J-beta primer mix and a sample-barcoded 5' primer. A unique molecular identifier was introduced onto each TCR beta cDNA molecule by a template-switch 5' adaptor carrying 12 random nucleotides. Each sample yielded at least 2.5 million CDR3-containing paired-end reads. The Mint cDNA synthesis kit, primed by a TRBC-specific oligonucleotide, was used to synthesize first-strand cDNA from all RNA. All cDNA was treated with uracil-DNA glycosylase and then went through a first 18-cycle PCR with the universal primers M1SS and BC2_uni_R. In the paper's pipeline: Each sample was normalized by randomly selecting 1 million high-quality reads, each carrying a distinct molecular identifier. Reads with shared molecular identifiers were discarded instead of being binned into consensus sequences. MiTCR, run with a Q25 quality threshold and the strictest error-elimination algorithm, handled CDR3 identification, clonotype clustering and error correction. A nonparametric unseen species model using Euler transformation provided a lower-bound estimate of total TCR beta diversity. TCRdb cleaned the public reads at Q25 with fastp, built clones with MiXCR and kept in-frame beta chains. CDR3 protein duplicates are merged, each entry listing the most common genes and DNA. The V and J calls shown here were made by TCRdb, not taken from the authors' results. The sample profile shows approximately 690,000 distinct CDR3 sequences; around three fifths of them were found once. The ten top clones hold 30% to 40% of the sample.

Concerning this clonotype: The antigen it binds to is not known. Per-nucleotide qualities are absent, and no much larger clonotype sits a single base away.

Sequencing was performed on blood. This TCR came from a man between 60 and 70 years old in good health. The chain is assembled from TRBV20-1 and TRBJ2-6; 10 of the junction bases match TRBD2. The CDR3 reads as follows: CSASSSGGRSGANVLTF. In nucleotides, the sequence is TGCAGTGCTAGCTCTAGCGGGGGCCGCTCTGGGGCCAACGTCCTGACTTTC.